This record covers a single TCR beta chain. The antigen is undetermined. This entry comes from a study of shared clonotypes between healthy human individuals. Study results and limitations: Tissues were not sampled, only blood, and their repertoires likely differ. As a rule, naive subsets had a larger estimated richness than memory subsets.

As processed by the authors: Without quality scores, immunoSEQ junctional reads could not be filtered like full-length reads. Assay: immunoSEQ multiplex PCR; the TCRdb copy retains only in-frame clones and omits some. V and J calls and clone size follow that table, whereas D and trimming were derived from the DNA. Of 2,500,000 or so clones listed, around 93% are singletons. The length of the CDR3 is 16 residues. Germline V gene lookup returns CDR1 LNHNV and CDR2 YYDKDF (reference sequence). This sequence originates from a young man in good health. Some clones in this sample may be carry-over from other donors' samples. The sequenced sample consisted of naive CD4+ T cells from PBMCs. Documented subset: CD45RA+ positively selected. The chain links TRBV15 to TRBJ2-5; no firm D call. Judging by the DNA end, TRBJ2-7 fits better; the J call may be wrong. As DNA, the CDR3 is TGTGCCACCAGCAGAGATCTGGGGTCGAGCTCCTACGAGCAGTACTTC. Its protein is CATSRDLGSSSYEQYF.